This T cell receptor beta chain was obtained from a study of blood T cell repertoires in COVID-19. Study at large: Samples of COVID-19 (acute and convalescent) were obtained from the United States, Italy and Spain.

In the source study's methods: Reference gene primer amplification gave nucleated cell count estimates. The table came from immunoSEQ multiplex PCR; TCRdb's copy has only in-frame clones and leaves some out. V and J calls and clone size follow that table, whereas D and trimming were derived from the DNA. The sample consists of roughly 100,000 clones, about nine tenths of them appearing once. V was shortened by 4 bases and J by 0 bases, with 14 bases between the two germline ends. There are 17 residues in the CDR3. Germline assignment: CDR1 SGDLS and CDR2 YYNGEE. The chain combines TRBV9 with TRBJ2-6; TRBD1 might be the D (6 bases). The TCR originated in a woman in her forties or fifties with COVID-19, enrolled during active disease. The source material was peripheral blood. The DNA for the CDR3 is TGTGCCAGCAGCTCGGACAGCGAAAACTCTGGGGCCAACGTCCTGACTTTC. It is translated as CASSSDSENSGANVLTF. The full variable domain, its missing parts supplied by reference TRBV9 and TRBJ2-6, is DSGVTQTPKHLITATGQRVTLRCSPRSGDLSVYWYQQSLDQGLQFLIQYYNGEERAKGNILERFSAQQFPDLHSELNLSSLELGDSALYFCASSSDSENSGANVLTFGAGSRLTVL.